These T cell receptor beta chains were read from a single sample in a study of sequential checkpoint blockade in melanoma. Profiling relied on immunoSEQ multiplex PCR, and the TCRdb table lists in-frame clones only, not all of them. Among 20,000 to 25,000 clones listed, more than 75% were seen once. The source was CD8+ T cells sorted from blood (inferred from file names), collected from a patient given nivolumab and ipilimumab in sequence. The source is a human donor with melanoma. Each CDR3 is given with its conserved first and last residue. Each record gives: V gene, J gene, clone size, D gene, CDR3 length, CDR3 protein, CDR3 DNA. D genes are given only for firm matches. Some rows have no size entry. The others give once, few or many, or a class for an expanded clone.

TRBV2	TRBJ2-1	once	-	13	CASSVGQGFEQFF	TGTGCCAGCAGTGTGGGCCAGGGGTTTGAGCAGTTCTTC
TRBV12-5	TRBJ1-5	-	-	13	CASGLGISGPQHF	TGTGCTAGTGGTTTGGGAATTTCCGGGCCCCAGCATTTT
TRBV5-5	TRBJ2-1	-	TRBD2	18	CASSPWTSGRANFNEQFF	TGTGCCAGCAGCCCCTGGACTAGCGGGAGGGCCAATTTTAATGAGCAGTTCTTC
TRBV10-2	TRBJ2-3	-	TRBD2	15	CASGEGPANTDTQYF	TGCGCCAGCGGGGAGGGCCCGGCCAACACAGATACGCAGTATTTT
TRBV5-6	TRBJ2-5	-	-	13	CASSSWGEETQYF	TGTGCCAGCAGCTCCTGGGGGGAAGAGACCCAGTACTTC
TRBV18	TRBJ2-7	-	TRBD2	15	CASSLTSGSSYEQYF	TGTGCCAGCTCCCTTACTAGCGGTTCCTCCTACGAGCAGTACTTC
TRBV19	TRBJ1-1	-	-	12	CASSFGDTEAFF	TGTGCCAGTAGTTTCGGGGACACTGAAGCTTTCTTT
TRBV7-3	TRBJ2-3	-	-	15	CASSSGGGSTDTQYF	TGTGCCAGCAGCTCCGGTGGGGGGAGCACAGATACGCAGTATTTT
TRBV6-6	TRBJ1-5	-	-	16	CASKTQAGYSNQPQHF	TGTGCCAGCAAAACTCAGGCCGGTTATAGCAATCAGCCCCAGCATTTT
TRBV28	TRBJ2-3	-	TRBD2	17	CASSSGLAGGSTDTQYF	TGTGCCAGCAGTTCCGGACTAGCGGGAGGGAGCACAGATACGCAGTATTTT
TRBV6-5	TRBJ2-1	-	-	14	CASSSPWLDNEQFF	TGTGCCAGCAGTTCCCCCTGGTTAGACAATGAGCAGTTCTTC
TRBV19	TRBJ2-5	-	TRBD2	17	CASTPEWVSGRPRTQYF	TGTGCCAGTACCCCCGAATGGGTTAGCGGGAGACCTCGGACCCAGTACTTC
TRBV11-2	TRBJ2-3	-	TRBD2	15	CASSVTSGSTDTQYF	TGTGCCAGCAGCGTGACTAGCGGGAGCACAGATACGCAGTATTTT
TRBV28	TRBJ1-3	-	TRBD1	13	CASRGTGRDTIYF	TGTGCCAGCAGGGGGACAGGGAGGGACACCATATATTTT
TRBV11-2	TRBJ2-5	-	-	14	CASSWRGPQETQYF	TGTGCCAGCAGTTGGAGGGGGCCCCAAGAGACCCAGTACTTC
TRBV5-1	TRBJ2-7	-	TRBD2	16	CASSPRTSGSLREQYF	TGCGCCAGCAGCCCCCGGACTAGCGGGAGCCTCCGCGAGCAGTACTTC
TRBV6-5	TRBJ1-2	few	TRBD1	15	CASSYLDRGAYGYTF	TGTGCCAGCAGTTATCTCGACAGGGGGGCCTATGGCTACACCTTC
TRBV28	TRBJ2-5	few	-	13	CASEDYSQETQYF	TGTGCCAGCGAAGATTACTCTCAAGAGACCCAGTACTTC
TRBV10-3	TRBJ2-2	once	-	14	CAISAKGDTGELFF	TGTGCCATCAGTGCAAAAGGGGACACCGGGGAGCTGTTTTTT
TRBV11-2	TRBJ2-7	-	TRBD1	16	CASRALDRGPSYEQYF	TGTGCCAGCAGGGCTCTAGACAGGGGGCCATCCTACGAGCAGTACTTC
TRBV2	TRBJ2-3	few	-	12	CASTSDRGTQYF	TGTGCCAGCACCTCCGATCGGGGTACGCAGTATTTT
TRBV2	TRBJ2-2	-	TRBD2	17	CASTGGRTSLGTGELFF	TGTGCCAGCACGGGGGGACGTACTAGTTTAGGCACCGGGGAGCTGTTTTTT
TRBV10-3	TRBJ1-6	few	TRBD1	14	CAITPGQGNSPLHF	TGTGCCATCACCCCGGGACAGGGGAATTCACCCCTCCACTTT
TRBV19	TRBJ1-5	-	-	16	CASSIGVGRSNQPQHF	TGTGCCAGTAGTATCGGGGTCGGGCGGAGCAATCAGCCCCAGCATTTT